These 2 T cell receptor beta chains originate from one sample sequenced in a study of shared clonotypes between healthy human individuals. Sequencing was performed with immunoSEQ multiplex PCR; in TCRdb, only in-frame clones are kept and a portion is missing. Here the sample spans approximately 1.4 million clones, approximately 98% being singletons. The sample consisted of naive CD4+ T cells sorted from blood. The subset is: CD45RA+ positively selected. The receptors were sampled from a man between 25 and 39 years old in good health.

As for this clone: Other DNA sequences within the sample encode an identical CDR3. CDR3 sequence (DNA): TGTGCCAGCAGCTTAACGGGGGCTGGGGAGCTGTTTTTT. Translated, it gives CASSLTGAGELFF. This sequence joins TRBV7-3 and TRBJ2-2; weak D call: TRBD1 (6 bases). V dropped 0 bases and J dropped 8 bases, with 7 bases sitting between them. Per the germline V gene, CDR1 is SGHTA and CDR2 is FQGTGA. This CDR3 comprises 13 residues.

The chain carries TRBV6-6 and TRBJ2-4; possible D gene TRBD2, 6 bases. The CDR3 is made up of 12 amino acids. Germline V gene sequence: CDR1 MNHNY, CDR2 SVGAGI (reference sequence). V was shortened by 9 bases and J by 2 bases, with 8 bases between the two germline ends. CDR3 loop: CASRESKNIQYF. In DNA form, the CDR3 reads TGTGCCAGTCGGGAGTCCAAAAACATTCAGTACTTC.